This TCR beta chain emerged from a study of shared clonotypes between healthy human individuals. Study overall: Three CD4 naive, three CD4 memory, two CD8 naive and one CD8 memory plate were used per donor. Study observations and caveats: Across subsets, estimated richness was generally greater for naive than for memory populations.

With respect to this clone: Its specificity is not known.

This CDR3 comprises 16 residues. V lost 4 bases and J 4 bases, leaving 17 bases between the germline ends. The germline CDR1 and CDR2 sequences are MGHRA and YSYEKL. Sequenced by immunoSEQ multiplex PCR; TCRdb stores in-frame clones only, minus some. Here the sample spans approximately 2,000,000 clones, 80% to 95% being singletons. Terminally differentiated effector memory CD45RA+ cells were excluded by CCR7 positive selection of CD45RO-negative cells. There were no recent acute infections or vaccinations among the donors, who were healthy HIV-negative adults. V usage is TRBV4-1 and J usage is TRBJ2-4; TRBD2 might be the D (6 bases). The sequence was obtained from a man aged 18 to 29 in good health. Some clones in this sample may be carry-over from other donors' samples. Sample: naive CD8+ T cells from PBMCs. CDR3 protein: CASSPPGVAAKNIQYF. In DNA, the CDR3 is TGCGCCAGCAGCCCGCCGGGGGTAGCGGCTAAAAACATTCAGTACTTC.